This T cell receptor beta chain is drawn from a study of shared clonotypes between healthy human individuals. Overall study: CD8 memory received one plate per donor, CD8 naive two, CD4 memory three and CD4 naive three. The study's findings and limits: Among donors, sharing of clonotypes was expected to be affected by sequencing depth.

Worth noting for this clone: Its antigen is undetermined.

CDR1 and CDR2 from the germline V gene are MGHRA and YSYEKL. The CDR3 extends over 16 amino acids. Trimming took off 1 base at V and 2 bases at J, with 15 bases between the two ends. Here immunoSEQ multiplex PCR was the method, and the copy in TCRdb shows in-frame clones only, minus some. The data contain approximately 1.5 million clones, 98% of them singletons. The gene calls are TRBV4-1 and TRBJ2-7, with no clear D. Sequenced input: naive CD4+ T cells sorted from blood. Subset given: CD45RA+ positively selected. The receptor was derived from a man in his thirties or forties in good health. The CDR3 DNA follows: TGCGCCAGCAGCCAAGGTATTTCCCCGGTCCCCTACGAGCAGTACTTC. The encoded protein is CASSQGISPVPYEQYF.